Detailed here is one TCR beta chain. Its antigen target is currently unknown. No per-base quality is available; no much larger clone lies one base away. The time point label, as the study defines it: progressive disease on ibrutinib. For TCR beta library preparation, 1.5 to 2 micrograms of genomic DNA was extracted from cryopreserved PBMCs. Longitudinal blood samples from CLL patients receiving ibrutinib monotherapy were subjected to high-throughput TCR beta sequencing. Patients were enrolled in a phase 2 open-label single-center ibrutinib monotherapy trial. These data are taken from a study of cytotoxic CD8 clonotypes in ibrutinib-treated CLL (dated by TCRdb to the early 2020s). With regard to the full study: The cohort had 11 to 12 relapsed/refractory and approximately 15 treatment-naive patients; approximately 18 were IGHV unmutated. Partial responses were observed in roughly 24 patients and complete responses in 2; after a median follow-up of about 69 months, remission was maintained in around 14 patients and progression was observed in some twelve. The response samples were drawn at a median of around eleven months into treatment, with a range of about 6 to 40 months. On average, each sample had a few hundred thousand productive templates and 94,082 productive rearrangements. Longitudinal samples were obtainable from about 30% of the roughly 90 participants in the trial. Cryopreserved peripheral blood mononuclear cells were obtained prior to treatment, at the time of response, and at either disease progression or sustained remission. All remission and progressive disease samples were collected while patients were still receiving ibrutinib.

The germline V gene (reference sequence) sets CDR1 to WNHNN and CDR2 to SYGVQD. From cysteine to phenylalanine, the CDR3 is 14 amino acids long. The sequence is cut down to CDR3 DNA, 42 bases in frame from base 1. V and J are truncated by 3 bases and 2 bases respectively, leaving an intervening sequence of 10 bases. Overall study outcomes, separate from this receptor: Public clonotypes were rare and either contracted or stayed stable during treatment, and the rise in clonality at ibrutinib response reflected the expansion of private clonotypes. Sampling times were not matched between patients in sustained remission and patients whose disease was progressing, and lymph node repertoires were not examined. Baseline clonality exceeded that of age-matched healthy donors and correlated strongly with circulating CD8+ T-cell counts. An increase in clonality was observed at ibrutinib response, with clonality remaining stable during sustained remission and falling back toward baseline at progression.

On a MiSeq, deep resolution sequencing aimed for a depth between 1 in 1 million and 1 in 200,000 T cells, with each clonotype covered about 9.2x on average. The immunoSEQ hsTCRB Kit was used to generate TCR beta libraries. The authors' analysis ran thus. The data were analyzed with ImmunoSEQ Analyzer and ImmunoSEQ Data Assistant, and V, D and J gene assignments followed IMGT definitions. Clonality, with values ranging from 0 to 1, was calculated as one minus the normalized Shannon entropy of productive rearrangement frequencies. Public clonotype analysis was restricted to overrepresented clonotypes comprising at least 0.05% of each patient's repertoire. Some 13 age-matched healthy donor repertoires from immuneACCESS were used as controls for clonality. Held by TCRdb, this immuneACCESS table contains in-frame sequences only and omits some clones. Under half of the omission traces to an unresolved V gene where checked; the cause of the rest is unknown. Clone size and V and J calls were adopted from that table, with D and trimming inferred from the DNA. The sample table records 160,000 or so clones; approximately 90% of these occur just once. Roughly 3% of the sample rests with the top ten.

This material consisted of PBMCs, taken at disease progression, from a patient treated with ibrutinib. The TCR was taken from a human donor with chronic lymphocytic leukemia. The chain was built from TRBV10-1 and TRBJ1-2; the D gene assignment is ambiguous. CDR3 sequence: CASSDHPSNYGYTF. The sequence in DNA is TGCGCCAGCAGTGACCACCCGTCGAACTATGGCTACACCTTC.